This T cell receptor (beta chain) stems from a study of T cell repertoires in aging, cancer and after chemotherapy. Overall study: Pre- and post-chemotherapy samples were paired from glioblastoma patients treated with temozolomide-based therapy.

This CDR3 is built from 15 residues. The V gene end was trimmed by 6 bases and the J gene end by 3 bases; junction bases not matched to a gene: 11. CDR1 and CDR2 (germline): PRHDT, FYEKMQ (reference sequence). Comment on this clonotype: The antigen is undetermined.

Rearranged V-D-J TRB sequences were amplified with a mixed TRB-A/B primer pool. TCRdb analysed the multiplex PCR reads with MiXCR anew, one entry per CDR3 protein. This sample carries thousands of distinct CDR3 sequences, over 25% of them seen once, and the ten largest clones take approximately 9.6%. Amplification of TCR beta used genomic DNA extracted from peripheral blood. Study-wide results and caveats: Untreated cancer patients had significantly lower blood TCR diversity than age-matched healthy donors. In cancer patients, declining TCR diversity with age involved lost richness and lost evenness. No conclusions about immunological memory after chemotherapy can be drawn from the repertoire data.

Sequencing was done on a sample of blood. The chain has TRBV13 and TRBJ2-7; 7 bases line up with TRBD1. The receptor was derived from a human donor with a solid tumor. CDR3 sequence: CASRERQGKYYEQYF. The CDR3 DNA is TGTGCCAGCAGAGAGAGACAGGGAAAGTACTACGAGCAGTACTTC.